This is a list of T cell receptor beta chains from one sample in a study of control samples from healthy donors and cancer patients. Clones were read by immunoSEQ multiplex PCR, and TCRdb kept only the in-frame ones, dropping some. The sample lists more than 60,000 clones, 89% seen once, with around a tenth in the top ten. The specimen sequenced was PBMCs. These receptors came from a woman between 50 and 59 years old with colorectal cancer. The CDR3 runs from the conserved cysteine through the conserved F or W. The D gene is left open where the match is weak. Expanded clones get a size class; other rows say once, few or many, or leave the size out.

d_call: TRBD2
j_call: TRBJ2-3
v_call: TRBV27
clone_size: .
cdr3_nt: TGTGCCAGCAGTTCGGGAGGTTACACAGATACGCAGTATTTT
cdr3_aa: CASSSGGYTDTQYF

d_call: .
j_call: TRBJ2-3
v_call: TRBV7-9
clone_size: .
cdr3_nt: TGTGCCAGCACCCCTCTAGATACGCAGTATTTT
cdr3_aa: CASTPLDTQYF

d_call: .
j_call: TRBJ1-3
v_call: TRBV27
clone_size: .
cdr3_nt: TGTGCCAGCAGCTTTACAGGAGTCTCTGGAAACACCATATATTTT
cdr3_aa: CASSFTGVSGNTIYF

d_call: TRBD1
j_call: TRBJ1-4
v_call: TRBV27
clone_size: .
cdr3_nt: TGTGCCAGCAGTTCGGACAGGGTTAATGAAAAACTGTTTTTT
cdr3_aa: CASSSDRVNEKLFF

d_call: .
j_call: TRBJ1-5
v_call: TRBV21-1
clone_size: .
cdr3_nt: TGTGCCAGCAGCAAAATCGATCAGCCCCAGCATTTT
cdr3_aa: CASSKIDQPQHF

d_call: .
j_call: TRBJ2-2
v_call: TRBV7-3
clone_size: .
cdr3_nt: TGTGCCAGCAGCGCCACTGGGGGCCGCGGGGAGCTGTTTTTT
cdr3_aa: CASSATGGRGELFF

d_call: .
j_call: TRBJ1-1
v_call: TRBV2
clone_size: once
cdr3_nt: TGTGCCAGCAGCCGGGATTTAAACACTGAAGCTTTCTTT
cdr3_aa: CASSRDLNTEAFF

d_call: .
j_call: TRBJ1-1
v_call: TRBV19
clone_size: .
cdr3_nt: TGTGCCAGTAGCCACAGCAACATGAACACTGAAGCTTTCTTT
cdr3_aa: CASSHSNMNTEAFF

d_call: TRBD1
j_call: TRBJ1-5
v_call: TRBV6-2/TRBV6-3
clone_size: .
cdr3_nt: TGTGCCAGCAGTTACTCGAGACAGGGTGATCAGCCCCAGCATTTT
cdr3_aa: CASSYSRQGDQPQHF

d_call: TRBD1
j_call: TRBJ1-1
v_call: TRBV6-5
clone_size: once
cdr3_nt: TGTGCCAGCAGGGGAACAGGGGGCGATGAAGCTTTCTTT
cdr3_aa: CASRGTGGDEAFF

d_call: TRBD2
j_call: TRBJ2-1
v_call: TRBV6-2/TRBV6-3
clone_size: .
cdr3_nt: TGTGCCAGCAGCCGGGGGGGGGCTATGAATGAGCAGTTCTTC
cdr3_aa: CASSRGGAMNEQFF

d_call: .
j_call: TRBJ1-4
v_call: TRBV2
clone_size: .
cdr3_nt: TGTGCCAGCAGGGGGGTACAGGTGAATGAAAAACTGTTTTTT
cdr3_aa: CASRGVQVNEKLFF

d_call: .
j_call: TRBJ2-3
v_call: TRBV5-1
clone_size: .
cdr3_nt: TGCGCCAGCAGCGCGCAAGGGGCAATAAATACGCAGTATTTT
cdr3_aa: CASSAQGAINTQYF

d_call: .
j_call: TRBJ1-2
v_call: TRBV7-9
clone_size: few
cdr3_nt: TGTGCCAGCAGCTTAGGCTCCCAGGTCGTCTATGGCTACACCTTC
cdr3_aa: CASSLGSQVVYGYTF

d_call: .
j_call: TRBJ1-4
v_call: TRBV19
clone_size: .
cdr3_nt: TGTGCCAGTAGTATATCGGGGTCAACAACTAATGAAAAACTGTTTTTT
cdr3_aa: CASSISGSTTNEKLFF

d_call: .
j_call: TRBJ1-5
v_call: TRBV7-8
clone_size: .
cdr3_nt: TGTGCCAGCAGACCGTCCCGGGATCAGCCCCAGCATTTT
cdr3_aa: CASRPSRDQPQHF

d_call: TRBD1
j_call: TRBJ2-5
v_call: TRBV18
clone_size: .
cdr3_nt: TGTGCCAGCTCACCCGGAACAGGGGGCGCGGAGACCCAGTACTTC
cdr3_aa: CASSPGTGGAETQYF

d_call: .
j_call: TRBJ1-1
v_call: TRBV25-1
clone_size: once
cdr3_nt: TGTGCCATCCAGCGAATGAACACTGAAGCTTTCTTT
cdr3_aa: CAIQRMNTEAFF

d_call: .
j_call: TRBJ2-5
v_call: TRBV7-2
clone_size: .
cdr3_nt: TGTGCCAGCAGCTTAGAGTATGGTAGCGGCCGGGAGACCCAGTACTTC
cdr3_aa: CASSLEYGSGRETQYF

d_call: .
j_call: TRBJ2-2
v_call: TRBV6-2/TRBV6-3
clone_size: .
cdr3_nt: TGTGCCAGCAGTTTGGGGCAGGTCGGCCTCGCGAACACCGGGGAGCTGTTTTTT
cdr3_aa: CASSLGQVGLANTGELFF

d_call: .
j_call: TRBJ1-2
v_call: TRBV5-1
clone_size: .
cdr3_nt: TGCGCCAGTACCTCCGACGGCTTCTATGGCTACACCTTC
cdr3_aa: CASTSDGFYGYTF

d_call: TRBD1
j_call: TRBJ2-5
v_call: TRBV19
clone_size: .
cdr3_nt: TGTGCCAGTAGTACCACAGGGGGGCAGGGGACCCAGTACTTC
cdr3_aa: CASSTTGGQGTQYF

d_call: TRBD1
j_call: TRBJ2-2
v_call: TRBV28
clone_size: .
cdr3_nt: TGTGCCAGCGCGCCTGACAGGGGGAGTTTCACCGGGGAGCTGTTTTTT
cdr3_aa: CASAPDRGSFTGELFF